Given below is one T cell receptor beta chain in context. These data belong to a study of blood T cell repertoires in COVID-19. The V gene lost 8 bases and the J gene lost 3 bases, with 13 bases spanning the gap. Germline V gene data show CDR1 as WNHNN and CDR2 as SYGVQD (reference sequence). This CDR3 has 13 residues. Libraries were prepared by immunoSEQ multiplex PCR; TCRdb keeps only in-frame clonotypes and omits some of them. This table has 270,000 or so clones, 83% appearing once. The genes are TRBV10-1 and TRBJ2-5; perhaps TRBD1 as D (5 bases). Sample: peripheral blood. This sequence originates from a woman in her forties or fifties who had recovered from COVID-19. Here the CDR3 reads CASPEPGKETQYF. CDR3 DNA sequence: TGCGCCAGCCCCGAGCCAGGGAAAGAGACCCAGTACTTC.